This T cell receptor (beta chain) was captured in a study of CXCR3-negative and CXCR3-positive naive CD8 T cells. As for the study in general: Each library held about 1.5 +/- 0.3 million TRB reads, about 140 million in total. Study results and caveats: Naive subsets showed comparable surface CD5, and TCR interaction strength was also inferred from TRB CDR3 physicochemistry. Memory, not naive, CXCR3-negative and CXCR3-positive cells differed in TRBV-TRBJ usage.

5' RACE that incorporated UMI labels was used to prepare the TRB cDNA libraries. TCRdb reprocessed the 5' RACE reads and stores each CDR3 protein as one record, lacking DNA. The table lists more than 35,000 distinct CDR3 sequences. Each CD8+ T cell subset was sorted in triplicate, hundreds of thousands of cells each. In germline, CDR1 is SEHNR, CDR2 FQNEAQ (reference sequence). This CDR3 comprises 15 residues. Comment on this clonotype: The target antigen is unknown.

Sequenced sample: memory CD8+ T cells from blood. This clonotype was sampled from a human donor in good health. Some clones in this sample may be carry-over from other donors' samples. The rearrangement joins TRBV7-9 to TRBJ1-6. The CDR3 loop reads CASSLFGTADSPLHF.